This T cell receptor (beta chain) was sequenced for a study of blood T cell repertoires in COVID-19. Looking at the study overall: Italy, Spain and the United States were the sources of the convalescent and acute COVID-19 samples.

Profiled with immunoSEQ multiplex PCR; TCRdb holds only in-frame clones, not every one. This table has about 220,000 clones, 70% to 90% appearing once. This CDR3 region has 16 residues. The trim removed 4 bases at V and 3 bases at J, leaving 6 bases unmatched. Germline CDR1 MNHEY, CDR2 SVGAGI. Sequenced material: PBMCs or T cells enriched from blood (not recorded which). The origin of this receptor is a woman aged 40 to 55 with acute COVID-19. The chain uses TRBV6-5 and TRBJ1-2; 12 bases map to TRBD1. CDR3 protein: CASSSPRDRGHYGYTF. The CDR3 DNA is TGTGCCAGCAGTTCACCCCGGGACAGGGGGCACTATGGCTACACCTTC.